The clone carrying this T cell receptor (beta chain) was detected many times. TCR beta libraries were built with iRepertoire HTBI primers and Arm-PCR of CDR3 regions. One entry per CDR3 protein results from TCRdb running MiXCR on the multiplex PCR reads. The repertoire holds fewer than 650,000 distinct CDR3 sequences, with roughly 15% as singletons. The germline V and J ends were trimmed by 7 bases and 4 bases, with 13 bases remaining between them. The CDR3 covers 13 residues. Looked up from germline, CDR1 is MDHEN and CDR2 is SYDVKM. Noted time point: newly diagnosed GD, antithyroid drugs for less than 3 months. Scientists built the TCR library using RNA that was extracted from PBMCs. Staff took roughly 9.1 milliliters of peripheral blood and put it into EDTA tubes. The sample comes from a study of regulatory T cells in long-lasting Graves disease. Turning to the study itself: For a period under 3 months, newly diagnosed Graves' patients had taken antithyroid drugs.

These data are also associated with another study on T cells in Graves' hyperthyroidism and ophthalmopathy. Turning to that study: When the TCR CDR3 underwent first-round RT-PCR, the HTBI primer set was used.

The material sequenced was peripheral blood mononuclear cells (PBMCs), taken at new diagnosis, from a patient treated with antithyroid drugs. The gene calls are TRBV28 and TRBJ1-1; no clear D. The sequence derives from a man younger than 30 with Graves disease. The CDR3 nucleotides read TGTGCCAGCACCCTCGAAACACCCACTGAAGCTTTCTTT. Translated, it gives CASTLETPTEAFF.